This record looks at one T cell receptor (beta chain) sequence and its context. Trimming shortened V by 5 bases and J by 3 bases, and 14 bases separated the two germline ends. The CDR3 runs to 14 residues. Looked up from germline, CDR1 is LNHDA and CDR2 is SQIVND (reference sequence). TCRdb reprocessed the multiplex PCR reads with MiXCR, giving one entry per CDR3 protein. The sample contains approximately 100,000 distinct CDR3 sequences, 30% of which appear only once. The lymph nodes were axillary draining lymph nodes from breast cancer patients. The data are from a study of breast tumors, draining lymph nodes, adjacent tissues.

The gene calls are TRBV19 and TRBJ2-7; TRBD1 is a possible D gene (5 bases). Input material: axillary lymph node tissue. This TCR derives from a female donor with breast cancer. Some clones in this sample may be carry-over from other donors' samples. In DNA, the CDR3 is TGTGCCAGTAGTGGGGCGGCCTATGGCTACGAGCAGTACTTC. Protein: CASSGAAYGYEQYF.